This T cell receptor beta chain was documented in a study of technical replicates of blood from a few donors. Profiling relied on immunoSEQ multiplex PCR, and the TCRdb table lists in-frame clones only, not all of them. The data show more than 70,000 clones, 90% to 98% seen once. The junction had 5 bases not matched to a gene; V was cut back by 0 bases and J by 6 bases. CDR1 is SGHRS and CDR2 is YFSETQ in the germline V gene. The length of the CDR3 is 16 residues. Sequencing input: T cells isolated from PBMCs. The chain couples TRBV5-1 to TRBJ2-2; 10 bases agree with TRBD2. The sequence came from a human donor in good health. CDR3 bases: TGCGCCAGCAGCTTGGGAGCTAGCGGGAGCTCCGGGGAGCTGTTTTTT. As protein: CASSLGASGSSGELFF.